This entry features one T cell receptor beta chain sequence. Its specific antigen is unknown. Base qualities were left out, and no much larger clone turns up one base away. The library was prepared using multiplex PCR. Reads for this sample came from an Illumina HiSeq 2500. Following protocols modified from ARM-PCR, the researchers constructed TCRbeta libraries through three rounds of nested PCR with primers (Table S4). Before sequencing, PCR products of 200-500 bp were cut from the gel and purified using the QIAquick gel extraction kit. Per the authors' processing: Trimmomatic was used to clean the reads, FLASH merged the cleaned reads into complete CDR3 sequences, and MiTCR assigned the sequences to V(D)J germline segments. Clonal diversity was computed as the inverse Simpson's index with VDJtools. Productive reads were defined as in-frame sequences without a premature stop codon. In TCRdb, the public reads were trimmed at Q25 with fastp and aligned with MiXCR, with productive beta chains retained. CDR3 protein duplicates are merged, each entry listing the most common genes and DNA. TCRdb, not the authors, supplied the V and J calls. This sample comprises approximately 100,000 distinct CDR3 sequences, about 63% of them detected only once. Clones ranked in the top ten supply roughly 20% of the sample.

RNA was extracted from bulk unsorted tissue and checked for quality with a NanoDrop ND-1000 and an Agilent 2100. Distant non-tumor tissue taken more than 3 cm from the tumor edge was used as the normal lung sample. The donors were newly diagnosed lung cancer patients admitted for thoracic surgery in China from August to November 2014 who had not received prior chemotherapy. Anyone who had undergone radiotherapy or chemotherapy before, or who had another cancer at the same time, was left out of the study. Pieces of surgical tissue measuring about 1-2 cm3 were kept in RNAlater solution and stored at -80 degrees C until use. The germline V gene gives CDR1 as MDHEN and CDR2 as SYDVKM. Spanning cysteine to phenylalanine, the CDR3 consists of 15 amino acids. Kept here is only the CDR3 DNA, which spans 45 bases and is read in frame from base 1. V and J are trimmed by 4 bases and 1 base, and the gene matches miss 7 bases of the junction.

This sample was included in a study of tumor and adjacent non-tumor tissue in lung cancer listed by TCRdb under 2018. General notes on the study: Of the cohort, around 12 patients had adenocarcinoma, 2 had squamous cell carcinoma and 1 had small cell lung cancer. Using bulk TCRbeta repertoires from approximately 15 lung cancer patients, the study set lung tumor tissue side by side with matched distant non-tumor lung tissue. TCRbeta CDR3 sequencing was performed on about 29 paired specimens, with one tumor sample and one normal lung sample collected per patient. Sequencing generated a total of more than 95 million productive TCRbeta reads, averaging about 4.2 million reads per sample. Ages among the 15 or so patients ranged from roughly 30 to 85 years, there were approximately 10 men and 5 women, and disease was at TNM stage I to III.

What the work shows at the level of the full study, not this receptor alone: Peripheral blood was not sequenced, so blood TCRbeta repertoires were not examined in the lung cancer patients of the study. The sequencing platform is not named in the methods, and unique molecular identifiers are not mentioned. Tumor tissue showed significantly greater TCR diversity (inverse Simpson) than normal lung tissue (about 400 vs 180, P = 0.0075, Mann-Whitney U test). In normal lung, the top 100 clones accounted for a significantly larger cumulative share of the repertoire than in tumor tissue. Significantly higher TCR diversity was found in younger patients, and higher tumor TCR diversity was associated with shorter overall and disease-free survival. Only about 15 patients were in the cohort, and the authors stated that larger samples and more detailed clinical data are needed.

The chain links TRBV28 with TRBJ2-7; 7 bases in between match TRBD2. This receptor was identified in a man in his sixties with non-small cell lung cancer. The sample consisted of distant non-tumor lung tissue. The DNA sequence reads TGTGCCAGCAGTTCGCTAGTGGGAGGGTCCTACGAGCAGTACTTC. The resulting protein is CASSSLVGGSYEQYF.